A single sample gave rise to the 5 T cell receptor beta chains below, sequenced in a study of T-cell memory formation after mild COVID-19 (dated by TCRdb to about 2021). Libraries came from 5' RACE. For sequencing, an Illumina NovaSeq 6000 was employed. TCRdb itself trimmed the public reads at Q25 with fastp, ran MiXCR and retained productive beta chains. Each CDR3 protein appears once, grouped with its most common genes and DNA. The sample profile shows 390,000 or so distinct CDR3 sequences; about 17% of them were found once. 20% to 25% of the sample is in the top ten clones. Sequenced sample: PBMCs or a T cell subset sorted from them (not recorded which). The source is a man in his late teens or twenties who had mild COVID-19 (a few samples of this study predate the infection). The sample titles of this study are shuffled in the database, so cell type and time point are left out; the donor was told from shared clones.

The gene calls are TRBV28 and TRBJ1-1; 11 bases align to TRBD1. Germline assignment: CDR1 MDHEN and CDR2 SYDVKM. The CDR3 contains 14 residues. With 5 bases clipped from V and 3 bases from J, the junction kept 2 bases outside the gene matches. CDR3 region: CASSGDRGYTEAFF. The CDR3 DNA is TGTGCCAGCAGTGGGGACAGGGGGTACACTGAAGCTTTCTTT.

This clonotype was seen a few times. The CDR3 sequence: CATSRGRGSSTDTQYF. CDR3 nucleotide sequence: TGTGCCACCAGCAGAGGCCGGGGTTCTAGCACAGATACGCAGTATTTT. The chain employs TRBV15 and TRBJ2-3, with D possibly matching TRBD2 (5 bases). CDR1 is LNHNV and CDR2 is YYDKDF in the germline V gene (reference sequence). The CDR3 runs 16 residues. Trimming removed 1 base from V and 0 bases from J, with 11 bases in between.

This clonotype was observed a handful of times. The chain carries TRBV24-1 and TRBJ1-2; no clear D. The V and J ends lost 9 bases and 8 bases respectively, with 9 bases between them. The CDR3 extends over 10 amino acids. Per the germline V gene, CDR1 is KGHDR and CDR2 is SFDVKD. Here the CDR3 DNA reads TGTGCCACCCCCTGGGCGGGCTACACCTTC. Its translation is CATPWAGYTF.

V gene TRBV24-1 combines with J gene TRBJ2-1; no reliable D call. The CDR3 consists of 15 residues. CDR1 and CDR2 from the germline V gene are KGHDR and SFDVKD. Trimming took off 5 bases at V and 5 bases at J, with 15 bases between the two ends. The CDR3 DNA reads TGTGCCACCAGTGGAAGGTACTATCACAACAATGAGCAGTTCTTC. Translated: CATSGRYYHNNEQFF.

V usage is TRBV11-2 and J usage is TRBJ2-1; D ambiguous. Trimming left V 2 bases short and J 4 bases short, with 12 bases between. In germline, CDR1 is SGHAT, CDR2 FQNNGV. There are 15 residues in the CDR3. This CDR3 reads CASSLSLWGYNEQFF. The CDR3, as DNA: TGTGCCAGCAGCTTAAGTTTGTGGGGATACAATGAGCAGTTCTTC.